Listed below are T cell receptor beta chains from one sample, sequenced in a study of beta chain features in type 1 diabetes. Sequencing used immunoSEQ multiplex PCR; TCRdb keeps in-frame clones, though not all of them. The sample contains about 260,000 clones, approximately 20% of which appear only once. Sequenced material: naive CD4+ T cells from blood. These receptors were obtained from a woman between 35 and 50 years old with type 1 diabetes. The CDR3 runs from the conserved cysteine through the conserved F or W. The D gene is left open where the match is weak. Some rows mark clone size as missing; the rest say once, few, many or name a class of expanded clone.

>TRBJ2-7|TRBD2|14|TRBV11-2|few
TGTGCCAGCAGCTCCCCCAGGACTAGCGGGGAGCAGTACTTC
CASSSPRTSGEQYF
>TRBJ1-4|TRBD1|15|TRBV30|few
TGTGCCTGGAGTGCAACCGGGACAGAAAATGAAAAACTGTTTTTT
CAWSATGTENEKLFF
>TRBJ2-3|.|15|TRBV5-1|few
TGCGCCAGCAGCTTGACAGGCCGAGCGGGAGATACGCAGTATTTT
CASSLTGRAGDTQYF
>TRBJ1-2|TRBD1|14|TRBV30|few
TGTGCCTGGTCGGGACAGACAGCTAACTATGGCTACACCTTC
CAWSGQTANYGYTF
>TRBJ2-1|.|16|TRBV9|.
TGTGCCAGCAGCGTAGGAGGCCAGAGACGGAACAATGAGCAGTTCTTC
CASSVGGQRRNNEQFF
>TRBJ1-2|.|14|TRBV4-1|.
TGCGCCAGCAGCCCAAACAGTGGCGACTATGGCTACACCTTC
CASSPNSGDYGYTF
>TRBJ2-3|TRBD1|15|TRBV5-4|.
TGTGCCAGCAGTTACAGGGGGCTCGACACAGATACGCAGTATTTT
CASSYRGLDTDTQYF
>TRBJ2-2|.|16|TRBV4-2|.
TGTGCCAGCAGCCAAGGGTCGAGCGGGAACACCGGGGAGCTGTTTTTT
CASSQGSSGNTGELFF
>TRBJ1-6|TRBD1|16|TRBV23-1|few
TGCGCCAGCAGTCAGACCGGGAAGGGGGCCAATTCACCCCTCCACTTT
CASSQTGKGANSPLHF
>TRBJ1-2|TRBD1|18|TRBV7-2|.
TGTGCCAGCAGCTTCACCCGAACGACAGGGGTGTTTAACTATGGCTACACCTTC
CASSFTRTTGVFNYGYTF
>TRBJ2-3|TRBD2|16|TRBV9|.
TGTGCCAGCAGCGCCGATAGCGGGAAGGGAACAGATACGCAGTATTTT
CASSADSGKGTDTQYF
>TRBJ2-7|TRBD1|14|TRBV9|few
TGTGCCAGCAGCGCAGGACAGGGGAACTACGAGCAGTACTTC
CASSAGQGNYEQYF
>TRBJ2-1|TRBD2|14|TRBV7-8|.
TGTGCCAGCAGGTTCAGCGGGAGGGCGGCCGAGCAGTTCTTC
CASRFSGRAAEQFF
>TRBJ2-7|TRBD1|14|TRBV11-2|.
TGTGCCAGCAGCTTCGCCGGGACAGTGTATGAGCAGTACTTC
CASSFAGTVYEQYF
>TRBJ1-5|.|12|TRBV7-2|.
TGTGCCAGCAGCTTAGCCGGGACTCCCCAGCATTTT
CASSLAGTPQHF
>TRBJ1-2|.|12|TRBV29-1|few
TGCAGCGTTGAGGCCTTAGGGGTCGGCTACACCTTC
CSVEALGVGYTF
>TRBJ2-7|TRBD2|16|TRBV15|.
TGTGCCACCAGCAGAGATCCTAGCGGGACTCCCTACGAGCAGTACTTC
CATSRDPSGTPYEQYF
>TRBJ2-6|TRBD1|16|TRBV2|.
TGTGCCAGCAGTGAAGACAGGGGGCCTGGGGCCAACGTCCTGACTTTC
CASSEDRGPGANVLTF
>TRBJ2-1|.|14|TRBV7-3|few
TGTGCCAGCAGCTCGCCTAGGACTGGCTATGAGCAGTTCTTC
CASSSPRTGYEQFF
>TRBJ2-7|.|11|TRBV20-1|few
TGCAGTGCCTCGGACAATTACGAGCAGTACTTC
CSASDNYEQYF
>TRBJ1-5|TRBD1|14|TRBV4-1|.
TGCGCCAGCAGTCGGGACAGGGGCAATCAGCCCCAGCATTTT
CASSRDRGNQPQHF
>TRBJ1-5|TRBD1|11|TRBV20-1|few
TGCAGTGCCCAGGGGGAACAGCCCCAGCATTTT
CSAQGEQPQHF
>TRBJ2-2|TRBD2|16|TRBV4-2|few
TGTGCCAGCAGCCAAGCTGGCGGGGGGAACACCGGGGAGCTGTTTTTT
CASSQAGGGNTGELFF
>TRBJ1-2|.|15|TRBV7-9|.
TGTGCCAGCAGCTTGGGGAGGGCAGGCGGCCGGGGCTACACCTTC
CASSLGRAGGRGYTF
>TRBJ1-5|.|17|TRBV4-1|few
TGCGCCAGCAGCCTCGGCGGAGGGCCTAATAGCAATCAGCCCCAGCATTTT
CASSLGGGPNSNQPQHF
>TRBJ2-5|.|13|TRBV5-4|.
TGTGCCAGCAGCTTGGTTGGGGCAGAGACCCAGTACTTC
CASSLVGAETQYF
>TRBJ1-1|TRBD1|15|TRBV2|.
TGTGCCAGCAGTGAACAGGGACAGGGGTACACTGAAGCTTTCTTT
CASSEQGQGYTEAFF
>TRBJ1-2|.|15|TRBV6-5|few
TGTGCCAGCAGTTACTCCCCTGTTGACAGTCGTGGCTACACCTTC
CASSYSPVDSRGYTF
>TRBJ1-2|.|13|TRBV5-1|few
TGCGCCAGCAGCTTTGATATCTCCGGACTCTACACCTTC
CASSFDISGLYTF
>TRBJ1-5|TRBD1|13|TRBV5-1|.
TGCGCCAGCAGCACCACAGGGGACCAGCCCCAGCATTTT
CASSTTGDQPQHF
>TRBJ1-5|TRBD1|16|TRBV30|few
TGTGCCTGGAGTGACGCCGGGACAGGGGGACATCAGCCCCAGCATTTT
CAWSDAGTGGHQPQHF
>TRBJ1-1|TRBD1|14|TRBV5-1|few
TGCGCCAGCAGCGGACAGGGCGTTGACACTGAAGCTTTCTTT
CASSGQGVDTEAFF
>TRBJ2-3|TRBD2|11|TRBV9|.
TGTGCCAGCAGCCCGGGGGGTACGCAGTATTTT
CASSPGGTQYF
>TRBJ2-5|.|13|TRBV11-2|.
TGTGCCAGCAGCTTAGGAGGGAGAGAGACCCAGTACTTC
CASSLGGRETQYF
>TRBJ2-5|.|13|TRBV27|.
TGTGCCAGTAGCAGCATAGTCGGAGAGACCCAGTACTTC
CASSSIVGETQYF
>TRBJ2-5|.|12|TRBV7-2|few
TGTGCCAGCAGCTTCGCGCAAGAGACCCAGTACTTC
CASSFAQETQYF
>TRBJ1-1|TRBD1|15|TRBV7-2|.
TGTGCCAGCAGCTCCCACAGGGGATCGAGGACTGAAGCTTTCTTT
CASSSHRGSRTEAFF
>TRBJ2-2|.|16|TRBV5-4|.
TGTGCCAGCAGCTTGGCAGATTCCTCGGGCACCGGGGAGCTGTTTTTT
CASSLADSSGTGELFF
>TRBJ2-7|.|13|TRBV6-5|.
TGTGCCAGCAGTTACTCTCTAGACTGGGAGCAGTACTTC
CASSYSLDWEQYF
>TRBJ2-7|TRBD1|15|TRBV4-1|few
TGCGCCAGCAGCACATTGGACAGGGACCGCTACGAGCAGTACTTC
CASSTLDRDRYEQYF
>TRBJ2-3|.|15|TRBV15|.
TGTGCCACCAGCAGAGAGGAGGGGTACACAGATACGCAGTATTTT
CATSREEGYTDTQYF
>TRBJ1-1|.|14|TRBV15|.
TGTGCCACCAGCAATCTCTGGAGAATCACTGAAGCTTTCTTT
CATSNLWRITEAFF
>TRBJ1-6|.|15|TRBV7-3|.
TGTGCCAGCAGCTTAAACGGGGGGGCTAATTCACCCCTCCACTTT
CASSLNGGANSPLHF
>TRBJ2-1|TRBD2|19|TRBV18|few
TGTGCCAGCTCACCGAACCGTAGCGGGAGGGGGACTTCCTACAATGAGCAGTTCTTC
CASSPNRSGRGTSYNEQFF
>TRBJ2-6|.|15|TRBV5-1|.
TGCGCCAGCAGCTTGGAGGAGTCCGGGGCCAACGTCCTGACTTTC
CASSLEESGANVLTF
>TRBJ2-4|.|15|TRBV6-5|.
TGTGCCAGCAATCCGGGGAGCCTAGCCAAAAACATTCAGTACTTC
CASNPGSLAKNIQYF
>TRBJ2-7|TRBD2|15|TRBV23-1|few
TGCGCCAGCACCCCCCTAGCGGGAGGGGCAGGGGAGCAGTACTTC
CASTPLAGGAGEQYF
>TRBJ1-2|.|12|TRBV7-9|few
TGTGCCAGCAGCTTATCGGACTATGGCTACACCTTC
CASSLSDYGYTF
>TRBJ1-2|TRBD1|13|TRBV29-1|few
TGCAGCGATCGACAGGGAGCTAACTATGGCTACACCTTC
CSDRQGANYGYTF
>TRBJ2-3|TRBD2|16|TRBV7-2|few
TGTGCCAGCAGCTTAGCGGGTAGCGGGAGCACAGATACGCAGTATTTT
CASSLAGSGSTDTQYF
>TRBJ2-7|.|13|TRBV6-6|.
TGTGCCAGCAGTTACCCCACAAACTACGAGCAGTACTTC
CASSYPTNYEQYF
>TRBJ1-4|.|14|TRBV28|.
TGTGCCAGCAGTTCCGGGACAACTAATGAAAAACTGTTTTTT
CASSSGTTNEKLFF
>TRBJ2-3|TRBD2|16|TRBV4-3|.
TGCGCCAGCAGCCAAGGAACTAGCGGATTTACAGATACGCAGTATTTT
CASSQGTSGFTDTQYF
>TRBJ2-5|TRBD2|14|TRBV29-1|.
TGCAGCGTGGCGCTGACTAGCGGTAAAGAGACCCAGTACTTC
CSVALTSGKETQYF